A selection of T cell receptor beta chains follows, all from one sample in a study of blood T cells in healthy people across ages. MiXCR, run by TCRdb on the 5' RACE reads, gives a single entry per CDR3 protein. The sample yields more than 1.4 million distinct CDR3 sequences, 42% seen once. Material: blood. The receptors come from a young woman in good health. CDR3s include the opening cysteine and the closing phenylalanine or tryptophan. D genes are given only for firm matches. Clone size is given for some rows only: seen once, a few or many times, or a class if the clone is expanded.

clone size: NA
D gene: NA
J gene: TRBJ2-5
V gene: TRBV5-4
CDR3 DNA: TGTGCCAGCAGCTTGGGCGTGGGGGTCAAACAAGAGACCCAGTACTTC
CDR3 protein: CASSLGVGVKQETQYF

clone size: NA
D gene: NA
J gene: TRBJ2-7
V gene: TRBV15
CDR3 DNA: TGTGCCACCAGTCCGACATCGGGGTCTGAAGAGCAGTACTTC
CDR3 protein: CATSPTSGSEEQYF

clone size: few
D gene: NA
J gene: TRBJ1-1
V gene: TRBV12-3/TRBV12-4
CDR3 DNA: TGTGCCAGCAGTTTTTTGTCTAGGGCCTTTGAAGCTTTCTTT
CDR3 protein: CASSFLSRAFEAFF

clone size: few
D gene: NA
J gene: TRBJ2-5
V gene: TRBV20-1
CDR3 DNA: TGCAGTCAACAGCGGGCACAAGAGACCCAGTACTTC
CDR3 protein: CSQQRAQETQYF

clone size: NA
D gene: TRBD1
J gene: TRBJ1-2
V gene: TRBV20-1
CDR3 DNA: TGCAGTGCTACCGGACCGGGACAGGGGGCTAATGGCTACACCTTC
CDR3 protein: CSATGPGQGANGYTF

clone size: NA
D gene: NA
J gene: TRBJ1-4
V gene: TRBV29-1
CDR3 DNA: TGCAGCGTCGACAGCCTAGGGGGGGAAAAACTGTTTTTT
CDR3 protein: CSVDSLGGEKLFF

clone size: NA
D gene: TRBD2
J gene: TRBJ2-3
V gene: TRBV20-1
CDR3 DNA: TGCAGTGCTACGGGACTAGCGGGGGACACAGATACGCAGTATTTT
CDR3 protein: CSATGLAGDTDTQYF

clone size: NA
D gene: NA
J gene: TRBJ2-3
V gene: TRBV20-1
CDR3 DNA: TGCAGTGCTAGAGATTCGAAGCGGGCGACAGATACGCAGTATTTT
CDR3 protein: CSARDSKRATDTQYF

clone size: NA
D gene: TRBD2
J gene: TRBJ2-1
V gene: TRBV20-1
CDR3 DNA: TGCAGTTCTAGACCATTTAGCGGGATTCACAATGAGCAGTTCTTC
CDR3 protein: CSSRPFSGIHNEQFF

clone size: few
D gene: TRBD2
J gene: TRBJ2-5
V gene: TRBV28
CDR3 DNA: TGTGCCAGCAGTTGGGGGGGGACCGAAGAGACCCAGTACTTC
CDR3 protein: CASSWGGTEETQYF

clone size: NA
D gene: NA
J gene: TRBJ1-1
V gene: TRBV5-1
CDR3 DNA: TGCGCCAGCAGCTTGGAGGACAGCCTGAGGGCTGAAGCTTTCTTT
CDR3 protein: CASSLEDSLRAEAFF

clone size: many
D gene: TRBD2
J gene: TRBJ2-5
V gene: TRBV29-1
CDR3 DNA: TGCAGCGCCTCCGGGACTAACCAAGAGACCCAGTACTTC
CDR3 protein: CSASGTNQETQYF

clone size: few
D gene: NA
J gene: TRBJ2-5
V gene: TRBV18
CDR3 DNA: TGTGCCAGCTCACCACTGGGATTCCCCCAAGAGACCCAGTACTTC
CDR3 protein: CASSPLGFPQETQYF

clone size: NA
D gene: NA
J gene: TRBJ2-7
V gene: TRBV27
CDR3 DNA: TGTGCCAGCAGTGTACTCTCAGGTGGCGAGCAGTACTTC
CDR3 protein: CASSVLSGGEQYF

clone size: many
D gene: NA
J gene: TRBJ2-7
V gene: TRBV12-3/TRBV12-4
CDR3 DNA: TGTGCCAGCAGTTTCGGCCAAACCTACGAGCAGTACTTC
CDR3 protein: CASSFGQTYEQYF

clone size: NA
D gene: NA
J gene: TRBJ2-5
V gene: TRBV4-1
CDR3 DNA: TGCGCCAGCAGCCAACGATACAATGAGCAGTACTTC
CDR3 protein: CASSQRYNEQYF

clone size: NA
D gene: NA
J gene: TRBJ2-1
V gene: TRBV7-2
CDR3 DNA: TGTGCCAGCAGCCAAATGGGACTCGCCTTCTACGAGCAGTTCTTC
CDR3 protein: CASSQMGLAFYEQFF

clone size: few
D gene: NA
J gene: TRBJ2-1
V gene: TRBV12-3/TRBV12-4
CDR3 DNA: TGTGCCAGCACCCGTACAGACAATGAGCAGTTCTTC
CDR3 protein: CASTRTDNEQFF

clone size: few
D gene: NA
J gene: TRBJ1-4
V gene: TRBV15
CDR3 DNA: TGTGCCACCAGCACGGTGGCGCAACTGTTTTTT
CDR3 protein: CATSTVAQLFF

clone size: NA
D gene: NA
J gene: TRBJ2-7
V gene: TRBV27
CDR3 DNA: TGTGCCAGCAGTTTACAACAGGGAACCTACGAGCAGTACTTC
CDR3 protein: CASSLQQGTYEQYF

clone size: few
D gene: NA
J gene: TRBJ2-7
V gene: TRBV28
CDR3 DNA: TGTGCCAGCAGTTTATCGCAGGGCCAGGGATTCTACGAGCAGTACTTC
CDR3 protein: CASSLSQGQGFYEQYF

clone size: NA
D gene: TRBD2
J gene: TRBJ2-3
V gene: TRBV12-3/TRBV12-4
CDR3 DNA: TGTGCCAGCAGTTTAGGCCTAGCGGGTATCACCACAGATACGCAGTATTTT
CDR3 protein: CASSLGLAGITTDTQYF

clone size: once
D gene: TRBD2
J gene: TRBJ2-1
V gene: TRBV12-3/TRBV12-4
CDR3 DNA: TGTGCCAGCACTCTGCGCGGGGGGGCATCCTACAATGAGCAGTTCTTC
CDR3 protein: CASTLRGGASYNEQFF

clone size: once
D gene: TRBD1
J gene: TRBJ2-7
V gene: TRBV12-3/TRBV12-4
CDR3 DNA: TGTGCCAGCAGCCAATCTACAGGGGGGAACGAGCAGTACTTC
CDR3 protein: CASSQSTGGNEQYF

clone size: NA
D gene: TRBD2
J gene: TRBJ2-7
V gene: TRBV7-6
CDR3 DNA: TGTGCCAGCAGCTTAGAGAGTAGCGGGAGCCCTGTTTCCTACGAGCAGTACTTC
CDR3 protein: CASSLESSGSPVSYEQYF

clone size: NA
D gene: TRBD1
J gene: TRBJ2-1
V gene: TRBV11-2
CDR3 DNA: TGTGCCAGCAGCTTAGTAGGGGGCGCGATTCAAGAGACCCAGTTCTTC
CDR3 protein: CASSLVGGAIQETQFF

clone size: once
D gene: NA
J gene: TRBJ1-1
V gene: TRBV9
CDR3 DNA: TGTGCCAGCAGCGAGGGTTTCGCCGACACTGAAGCTTTCTTT
CDR3 protein: CASSEGFADTEAFF

clone size: few
D gene: NA
J gene: TRBJ2-2
V gene: TRBV19
CDR3 DNA: TGTGCCAGTACCCTAGGGGGGGGCGCCCCCACCGGGGAGCTGTTTTTT
CDR3 protein: CASTLGGGAPTGELFF

clone size: NA
D gene: NA
J gene: TRBJ2-1
V gene: TRBV6-5
CDR3 DNA: TGTGCCAGCAGCGACCCCTTCGATGAGCAGTTCTTC
CDR3 protein: CASSDPFDEQFF

clone size: few
D gene: NA
J gene: TRBJ2-7
V gene: TRBV6-1
CDR3 DNA: TGTGCCAGCCCTACGGTTGGGGGCGAGCAGTACTTC
CDR3 protein: CASPTVGGEQYF

clone size: few
D gene: TRBD2
J gene: TRBJ2-5
V gene: TRBV28
CDR3 DNA: TGTGCCAGCACCGTTAGCGGGGACCTTCAAGAGACCCAGTACTTC
CDR3 protein: CASTVSGDLQETQYF